This TCR beta chain emerged from a study of graft-versus-host responses after intestinal transplantation. Concerning this clone: Its matching antigen is unknown.

V was clipped by 2 bases and J by 4 bases, with 7 bases between them. Germline V lookup: CDR1 MNHNS, CDR2 SASEGT. This CDR3 has 13 amino acids. Some clones are missing from TCRdb's copy, which holds only in-frame ones; the method was immunoSEQ multiplex PCR. Among some 110,000 clones listed, 85% to 95% were seen once. This TCR was sampled from a human donor who was the organ donor for an intestinal transplant. This rearrangement joins TRBV6-1 to TRBJ2-3, with D perhaps TRBD1 (6 bases). The sequencing used unstimulated CD4+ T cells sorted from spleen or lymph node cells, collected before transplant. The CDR3 DNA sequence: TGTGCCAGCAGTGAACAGGGGCCAGATACGCAGTATTTT. It is translated as CASSEQGPDTQYF.